This T cell receptor (beta chain) stems from a study of blood T cells in healthy people across ages. Germline V lookup: CDR1 LNHNV, CDR2 YYDKDF (reference sequence). Trimming took 0 bases from V and 1 from J; bases not matched to a gene: 3. This CDR3 spans 17 amino acids. PBMCs, at least 6.5 million per sample, were isolated. The table lists this clonotype with a few counts. As yet, its antigen is unknown. General observations from the study: A strong correlation between TCR beta diversity and naive T cell percentage was seen.

A second PCR, run for about 7 to 11 cycles, used a sample-barcoded 5' primer plus a J-beta primer mix. TCRdb redid the calling of the 5' RACE reads with MiXCR, one entry per CDR3 protein. The profile shows 1 million or so distinct CDR3 sequences, around 43% of them singletons. The clonotype was recovered from a woman in her sixties or seventies in good health. This chain joins TRBV15 and TRBJ1-2; 12 nucleotides align to TRBD1. The sequencing input was blood. CDR3 sequence reads: CATSRDGTGGDNYGYTF. CDR3 coding DNA: TGTGCCACCAGCAGAGATGGGACAGGGGGCGATAACTATGGCTACACCTTC.